This TCR beta chain was identified in a study of CD4 T cells in relation to SARS-CoV-2 and coronaviruses. Overall study context: Crossreactive spike epitopes shared across donors were mapped to their HLA restriction. Findings of the study overall: Crossreactivity was assessed only for spike protein, not other viral proteins.

Deep TCR-beta sequencing used DNA from uncultured naive and memory CD4+ T cells. Here immunoSEQ multiplex PCR was the method, and the copy in TCRdb shows in-frame clones only, minus some. This table holds 55,000 to 75,000 clones, about 90% found once. This CDR3 has 13 amino acids. V lost 6 bases, J lost 3 bases, and 12 bases lay in between. Details on this clone: Its antigen remains unidentified.

CD4+ T cells from unexposed donors were obtained before the COVID-19 pandemic (2011-2018). Cryopreserved PBMCs were CD4-enriched, then split into naive and memory cells. V and J are TRBV12-3 or TRBV12-4 and TRBJ2-7, with D uncertain. Specimen: memory CD4+ T cells from PBMCs. The clonotype originates from a human donor in good health. For the CDR3, the DNA is TGTGCCAGCAGGCGCAGCTCTCGCTACGAGCAGTACTTC. It encodes CASRRSSRYEQYF.